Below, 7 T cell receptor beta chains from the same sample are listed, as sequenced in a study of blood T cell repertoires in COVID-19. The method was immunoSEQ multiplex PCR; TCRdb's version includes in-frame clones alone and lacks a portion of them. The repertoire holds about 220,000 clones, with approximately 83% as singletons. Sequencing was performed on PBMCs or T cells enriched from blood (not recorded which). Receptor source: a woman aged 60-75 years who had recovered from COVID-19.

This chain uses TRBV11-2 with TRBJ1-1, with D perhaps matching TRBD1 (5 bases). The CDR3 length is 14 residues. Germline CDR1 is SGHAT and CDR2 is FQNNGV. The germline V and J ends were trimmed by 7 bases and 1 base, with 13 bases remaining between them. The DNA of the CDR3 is TGTGCCAGCACCCAGGGTCTGGAGAACACTGAAGCTTTCTTT. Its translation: CASTQGLENTEAFF.

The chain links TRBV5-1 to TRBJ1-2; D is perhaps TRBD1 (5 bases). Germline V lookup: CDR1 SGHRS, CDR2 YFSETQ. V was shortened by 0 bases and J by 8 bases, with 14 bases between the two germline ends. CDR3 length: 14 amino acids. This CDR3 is CASSLGRTILGYTF. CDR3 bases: TGCGCCAGCAGCTTGGGGCGGACAATCCTGGGCTACACCTTC.

In DNA form, the CDR3 reads TGTGCCAGCAGCCAAGGTTTCAGGGGAGGGGCCCATCAGCCCCAGCATTTT. Encoded protein: CASSQGFRGGAHQPQHF. This chain links TRBV3-1 (or the pseudogene TRBV3-2) with TRBJ1-5; TRBD1 is a possible D gene (6 bases). This CDR3 spans 17 amino acids. CDR1 is LGHDT and CDR2 is YNNKEL in the germline V gene (reference sequence). V was cut by 1 base and J by 5 bases, with 18 bases left in between.

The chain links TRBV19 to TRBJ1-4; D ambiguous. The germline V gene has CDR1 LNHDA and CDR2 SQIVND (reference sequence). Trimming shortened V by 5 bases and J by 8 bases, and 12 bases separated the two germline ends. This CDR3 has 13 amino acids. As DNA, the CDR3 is TGTGCCAGTAGTCTCACCGGTATCGAAAAACTGTTTTTT. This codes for CASSLTGIEKLFF.

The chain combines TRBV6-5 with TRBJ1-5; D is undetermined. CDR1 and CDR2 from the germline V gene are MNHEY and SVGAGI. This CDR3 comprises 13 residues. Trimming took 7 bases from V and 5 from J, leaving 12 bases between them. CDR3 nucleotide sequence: TGTGCCAGCACGGCGCAGGCCGATCAGCCCCAGCATTTT. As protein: CASTAQADQPQHF.

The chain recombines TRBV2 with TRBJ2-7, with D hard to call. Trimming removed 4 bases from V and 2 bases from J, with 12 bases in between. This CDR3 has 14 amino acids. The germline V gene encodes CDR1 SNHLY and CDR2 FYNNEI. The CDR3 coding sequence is TGTGCCAGCAGTGTAACCCTATATGCCTACGAGCAGTACTTC. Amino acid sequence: CASSVTLYAYEQYF.

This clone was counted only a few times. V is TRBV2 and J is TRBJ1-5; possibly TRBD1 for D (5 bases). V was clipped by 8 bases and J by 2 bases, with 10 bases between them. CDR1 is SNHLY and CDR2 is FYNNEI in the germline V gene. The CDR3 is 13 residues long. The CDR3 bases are TGTGCCAGCCAAGGGGAAGGCAATCAGCCCCAGCATTTT. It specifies CASQGEGNQPQHF.